This passage covers 31 T cell receptor beta chains from one sample sequenced in a study of cytomegalovirus exposure and HLA in healthy donors. Primers for the PCR totalled 60 Vbeta and 13 Jbeta. Assay used: immunoSEQ multiplex PCR; TCRdb lists only in-frame clones, some missing. The table shows 95,000 to 150,000 clones, with approximately 15% occurring only once. The specimen was PBMCs. These receptors all stem from a woman under 30 in good health and CMV-seronegative.

This clone was recorded a few times. The J gene is TRBJ1-5, the V gene TRBV2, with D possibly matching TRBD1 (6 bases). The CDR3 loop spans 16 amino acids. Germline V gene lookup returns CDR1 SNHLY and CDR2 FYNNEI. The V end was cut by 8 bases, the J end by 6 bases, with 23 bases between. This CDR3 is CASAVRRQALGQPQHF. The CDR3 DNA follows: TGTGCCAGCGCGGTACGTCGACAGGCCCTCGGTCAGCCCCAGCATTTT.

This clone appeared many times. The chain recombines TRBV6-6 with TRBJ1-1; possibly TRBD1 for D (6 bases). The CDR3 length is 16 residues. In germline, CDR1 is MNHNY, CDR2 SVGAGI (reference sequence). Trimming shortened V by 5 bases and J by 2 bases, and 18 bases separated the two germline ends. The DNA for the CDR3 is TGTGCCAGCAGTAATAGCGGGCGCAGGGGTAACACTGAAGCTTTCTTT. This translates into CASSNSGRRGNTEAFF.

The genes are TRBV7-9 and TRBJ2-7; D call uncertain. CDR3 size: 14 residues. Trimming shortened V by 5 bases and J by 2 bases, and 13 bases separated the two germline ends. CDR1 and CDR2 (germline): SEHNR, FQNEAQ (reference sequence). The CDR3 here is CASSTQTTTYEQYF. In DNA, the CDR3 is TGTGCCAGCAGCACTCAGACGACAACCTACGAGCAGTACTTC.

This clone turned up a few times. V and J are TRBV29-1 and TRBJ2-2, with 10 bases identical to TRBD2. V lost 7 bases to trimming and J lost 0 bases; unmatched junction nucleotides: 5. Germline CDR1 and CDR2: SQVTM and ANQGSEA. The CDR3 covers 15 residues. The CDR3 DNA sequence: TGCAGCGCCTGGGGGACTAGCGCGAACACCGGGGAGCTGTTTTTT. It specifies CSAWGTSANTGELFF.

In DNA, the CDR3 is TGTGCCAGCAGTTCCCGAGGCAACACTGAAGCTTTCTTT. Translation: CASSSRGNTEAFF. The rearrangement uses TRBV7-3 and TRBJ1-1, with D unclear. Looked up from germline, CDR1 is SGHTA and CDR2 is FQGTGA. Trimming stripped 6 bases from V and 2 bases from J, with 10 bases between. CDR3 length equals 13 residues.

This clone was found a few times. The rearrangement joins TRBV27 to TRBJ1-2, with D possibly matching TRBD1 (5 bases). V lost 4 bases to trimming and J lost 4 bases, with 10 bases between them. Germline lookup yields CDR1 MNHEY and CDR2 SMNVEV (reference sequence). The CDR3 is 13 amino acids. The CDR3 bases are TGTGCCAGCAGTTCGGGGGGACCCTATGGCTACACCTTC. Amino acid sequence: CASSSGGPYGYTF.

Note on this clone: At one boundary the junction diverges from the germline segment, which might be a read error. The chain combines TRBV5-1 with TRBJ2-5; 9 bases are shared with TRBD2. Germline V gene data show CDR1 as SGHRS and CDR2 as YFSETQ. CDR3 size: 13 residues. CDR3 sequence reads: CDSSRAGGETQYF. The DNA for the CDR3 is TGCGACAGCAGCCGAGCGGGAGGAGAGACCCAGTACTTC.

V gene TRBV6-5 combines with J gene TRBJ2-7; D possibly corresponds to TRBD1 (6 bases). Germline CDR1 is MNHEY and CDR2 is SVGAGI. The germline V and J ends were trimmed by 2 bases and 2 bases, with 13 bases remaining between them. There are 15 residues in the CDR3. CDR3 loop: CASSYGEGETYEQYF. CDR3 DNA: TGTGCCAGCAGTTACGGAGAGGGGGAAACCTACGAGCAGTACTTC.

The sample holds a few counts of this clone. J is TRBJ2-2 and V is TRBV2, with 7 nucleotides matching TRBD1. Germline loops: CDR1 SNHLY, CDR2 FYNNEI. The CDR3 has 15 residues. V gave up 4 bases and J gave up 1 base; unmatched junction bases: 3. DNA of the CDR3: TGTGCCAGCAGTGTGACAGGGCAGAACACCGGGGAGCTGTTTTTT. This gives the protein CASSVTGQNTGELFF.

The chain joins TRBV7-2 to TRBJ2-1, with 9 positions matching TRBD2. This CDR3 spans 16 amino acids. The V gene end was trimmed by 1 base and the J gene end by 3 bases; junction bases not matched to a gene: 4. Germline CDR1 reads SGHTA; CDR2 reads FQGNSA. CDR3 region: CASSLVAGGFYNEQFF. The DNA of the CDR3 is TGTGCCAGCAGCTTAGTGGCGGGGGGGTTCTACAATGAGCAGTTCTTC. The full variable domain, in which reference TRBV7-2 and TRBJ2-1 provide the parts outside the CDR3, is GAGVSQSPSNKVTEKGKDVELRCDPISGHTALYWYRQSLGQGLEFLIYFQGNSAPDKSGLPSDRFSAERTGGSVSTLTIQRTQQEDSAVYLCASSLVAGGFYNEQFFGPGTRLTVL.

V and J are TRBV5-4 and TRBJ2-3, with unresolved D. From germline, CDR1 is SGHNT and CDR2 YYREEE (reference sequence). The CDR3 has 13 amino acids. V was cut by 0 bases and J by 2 bases, with 4 bases left in between. The CDR3 sequence: CASSLGATDTQYF. The DNA of the CDR3 is TGTGCCAGCAGCTTGGGGGCCACAGATACGCAGTATTTT. Filled out from reference TRBV5-4 and TRBJ2-3, the complete variable domain reads ETGVTQSPTHLIKTRGQQVTLRCSSQSGHNTVSWYQQALGQGPQFIFQYYREEENGRGNFPPRFSGLQFPNYSSELNVNALELDDSALYLCASSLGATDTQYFGPGTRLTVL.

The chain joins TRBV4-2 to TRBJ1-1; no firm D call. V was trimmed by 4 bases and J by 4 bases, leaving 13 bases between them. The CDR3 totals 14 residues. The germline V gene encodes CDR1 LGHNA and CDR2 YNFKEQ. The CDR3, as DNA: TGTGCCAGCAGCCCGCGAACCGGCGGCACTGAAGCTTTCTTT. Translating it yields CASSPRTGGTEAFF.

This sequence joins TRBV6-1 and TRBJ2-3; D gene ambiguous. The V and J ends lost 1 base and 0 bases respectively, with 5 bases between them. The CDR3 is 14 residues long. Germline loops: CDR1 MNHNS, CDR2 SASEGT. The CDR3 sequence is CASSEVFSTDTQYF. Here the CDR3 DNA reads TGTGCCAGCAGTGAAGTCTTTAGCACAGATACGCAGTATTTT.

This clone was recorded a few times. The J gene is TRBJ2-1, the V gene TRBV27; D not resolved. V lost 4 bases, J lost 5 bases, and 9 bases lay in between. CDR3 length: 13 amino acids. The germline CDR1 and CDR2 sequences are MNHEY and SMNVEV (reference sequence). The CDR3 bases are TGTGCCAGCAGTTACCAACATAACAATGAGCAGTTCTTC. Translating it yields CASSYQHNNEQFF.

This clone was counted only a few times. The CDR3 spells CASSTFERHYNEQFF. CDR3 DNA sequence: TGTGCCAGCAGTACTTTTGAGCGGCACTACAATGAGCAGTTCTTC. The chain employs TRBV7-2 and TRBJ2-1; maybe TRBD2 (5 bases). Germline values: CDR1 SGHTA, CDR2 FQGNSA. The CDR3 consists of 15 residues. V lost 6 bases to trimming and J lost 3 bases, with 15 bases between them.

The rearrangement uses TRBV5-1 and TRBJ1-1; 7 bases map to TRBD1. Losses at the gene ends were 4 bases for V and 3 bases for J; bases not matched to a gene: 6. The CDR3 spans 14 residues. From germline, CDR1 is SGHRS and CDR2 YFSETQ. In nucleotides, the CDR3 is TGCGCCAGCAGCAGAACGGACAGGCACACTGAAGCTTTCTTT. Translated, it gives CASSRTDRHTEAFF.

This clone was found a few times. The chain is built from TRBV9 and TRBJ2-1; 11 bases are shared with TRBD1. Germline assignment: CDR1 SGDLS and CDR2 YYNGEE. The CDR3 length is 17 residues. J gave up 3 bases and V 0 bases, and 5 bases lay outside the gene matches. CDR3 nucleotide sequence: TGTGCCAGCAGCGTAGATCCGGGACAGGGGGTCTACAATGAGCAGTTCTTC. Protein sequence: CASSVDPGQGVYNEQFF.

This clone has only a few counts. V usage is TRBV30 and J usage is TRBJ1-4, with D perhaps TRBD1 (5 bases). The germline V gene encodes CDR1 GTSNPN and CDR2 SVGIG (reference sequence). This CDR3 region has 18 residues. The V end was cut by 3 bases, the J end by 6 bases, with 26 bases between. CDR3 residues: CAWRSNGQGVWADEKLFF. CDR3 DNA sequence: TGTGCCTGGAGGAGTAACGGCCAGGGCGTTTGGGCTGATGAAAAACTGTTTTTT.

This clone was seen a few times. The chain is built from TRBV10-2 and TRBJ1-2, with 12 bases that match TRBD1. The CDR3 is made up of 14 amino acids. V lost 4 bases to trimming and J lost 3 bases; unmatched junction nucleotides: 0. The germline V gene encodes CDR1 WSHSY and CDR2 SAAADI. Here the CDR3 reads CASSGDRGHYGYTF. In DNA, the CDR3 is TGCGCCAGCAGTGGGGACAGGGGGCACTATGGCTACACCTTC.

This clone was picked up a small number of times. The chain couples TRBV30 to TRBJ2-2; D unclear. The CDR3 is made up of 11 amino acids. Germline V gene lookup returns CDR1 GTSNPN and CDR2 SVGIG (reference sequence). The V and J ends lost 6 bases and 5 bases respectively, with 7 bases between them. CDR3 in amino acids: CACPGTGELFF. Here the CDR3 DNA reads TGTGCCTGCCCCGGGACCGGGGAGCTGTTTTTT. Based on the CDR3 plus reference TRBV30 and TRBJ2-2, the full variable domain is SQTIHQWPATLVQPVGSPLSLECTVEGTSNPNLYWYRQAAGRGLQLLFYSVGIGQISSEVPQNLSASRPQDRQFILSSKKLLLSDSGFYLCACPGTGELFFGEGSRLTVL.

This clone was counted a few times. This chain joins TRBV30 and TRBJ2-7; TRBD1 aligns across 11 bases. V lost 7 bases to trimming and J lost 4 bases; unmatched junction nucleotides: 6. This CDR3 spans 13 amino acids. The germline CDR1 and CDR2 sequences are GTSNPN and SVGIG (reference sequence). This CDR3 is CALNRDRGYEQYF. The CDR3 nucleotides read TGTGCCTTGAACCGGGACAGGGGGTACGAGCAGTACTTC.

The CDR3 loop reads CASSLGTGGTDTQYF. The CDR3 DNA is TGTGCCAGCAGTCTCGGGACAGGGGGCACAGATACGCAGTATTTT. The genes are TRBV6-5 and TRBJ2-3, with 10 bases aligning to TRBD1. V gave up 5 bases and J gave up 1 base; unmatched junction bases: 3. CDR3 size: 15 residues. From germline, CDR1 is MNHEY and CDR2 SVGAGI.

The V and J genes are TRBV6-5 and TRBJ1-1; 7 nucleotides align to TRBD1. Trimming at V came to 10 bases and at J to 4 bases, leaving 15 bases not matched to a gene. Germline V gene sequence: CDR1 MNHEY, CDR2 SVGAGI. The CDR3 sequence is 15 residues long. The CDR3 reads CATSRRDSMSTEAFF. CDR3 DNA: TGTGCCACAAGCCGCCGGGACAGTATGAGCACTGAAGCTTTCTTT.

This clone has more than one count but fewer than ten. V and J are TRBV5-4 and TRBJ2-3; D possibly corresponds to TRBD1 (5 bases). V lost 3 bases and J lost 5, with 7 bases in between. This CDR3 is 12 amino acids long. Germline V CDR1 and CDR2: SGHNT, YYREEE (reference sequence). DNA for the CDR3: TGTGCCAGCAGCTCGACAGTAGATACGCAGTATTTT. Translated, it gives CASSSTVDTQYF.

The table lists this clone with a few counts. The genes are TRBV5-4 and TRBJ2-5, with TRBD1 as a possible D gene (5 bases). This CDR3 contains 15 residues. CDR1 is SGHNT and CDR2 is YYREEE in the germline V gene (reference sequence). V lost 2 bases, J lost 1 base, and 12 bases lay in between. CDR3 nucleotides: TGTGCCAGCAGCTTACCAGGGTTGGCCCAAGAGACCCAGTACTTC. Amino acids: CASSLPGLAQETQYF.

This chain links TRBV19 with TRBJ1-6; 8 positions match TRBD1. The CDR3 covers 12 residues. V trimming: 9 bases; J trimming: 7 bases; junction bases outside the gene matches: 2. Germline CDR1 and CDR2: LNHDA and SQIVND (reference sequence). CDR3 DNA: TGTGCCAGCGGACAGGGAAATTCACCCCTCCACTTT. Amino acid sequence: CASGQGNSPLHF.

This clone was found a few times. The same CDR3 arises from other DNA sequences in this sample as well. The gene calls are TRBV6-5 and TRBJ2-7, with 9 nucleotides matching TRBD1. Trimming removed 8 bases from V and 6 bases from J; junction bases left unmatched: 2. The CDR3 spans 11 residues. Germline CDR1 is MNHEY and CDR2 is SVGAGI. The chain's CDR3 is CASGQGSEQYF. CDR3 nucleotides: TGTGCCAGCGGACAGGGGAGCGAGCAGTACTTC.

This clone has more than one count but fewer than ten. Written as DNA, the CDR3 is TGTGCCAGCAGCTCCACAGGGGGCGGTGAGACCCAGTACTTC. It translates to CASSSTGGGETQYF. V gene TRBV28 combines with J gene TRBJ2-5; 9 positions agree with TRBD1. Germline loops: CDR1 MDHEN, CDR2 SYDVKM. V was pared by 6 bases and J by 5 bases, with 7 bases of the junction left unmatched. The length of the CDR3 is 14 residues.

This rearrangement joins TRBV28 to TRBJ1-1; no clear D. The CDR3 is made up of 14 amino acids. The V gene's germline CDR1 is MDHEN and CDR2 SYDVKM. The germline V and J ends were trimmed by 3 bases and 0 bases, with 8 bases remaining between them. The CDR3 coding sequence is TGTGCCAGCAGTTTTTGGTACTTGAACACTGAAGCTTTCTTT. Translated, it gives CASSFWYLNTEAFF. Together with reference TRBV28 and TRBJ1-1, the CDR3 gives the full variable domain: DVKVTQSSRYLVKRTGEKVFLECVQDMDHENMFWYRQDPGLGLRLIYFSYDVKMKEKGDIPEGYSVSREKKERFSLILESASTNQTSMYLCASSFWYLNTEAFFGQGTRLTVV.

This clone has a handful of counts. The V and J genes are TRBV15 and TRBJ2-7; D is possibly TRBD1 (6 bases). The CDR3 runs 13 residues. V was cut by 4 bases and J by 7 bases, with 14 bases left in between. The germline CDR1 and CDR2 sequences are LNHNV and YYDKDF (reference sequence). The CDR3 nucleotides are TGTGCCACCAGCACTCGGACAGCTCGGGAGCAGTACTTC. This gives the protein CATSTRTAREQYF.

This clone was seen a few times. The J gene is TRBJ1-2, the V gene TRBV4-3, with TRBD1 matching over 9 bases. The V and J ends lost 4 bases and 0 bases, in that order; junction bases with no gene match: 3. The CDR3 consists of 15 residues. CDR1 and CDR2 (germline): LGHNA, YSLEER. CDR3 DNA sequence: TGCGCCAGCAGCCGAGGGACAGGGTCTAACTATGGCTACACCTTC. Translating gives CASSRGTGSNYGYTF.